A selection of T cell receptor beta chains follows, all from one sample in a study of cytomegalovirus exposure and HLA in healthy donors. The table came from immunoSEQ multiplex PCR; TCRdb's copy has only in-frame clones and leaves some out. The data contain some 150,000 clones, roughly 83% of them seen just once; the ten biggest clones take up approximately 1.5%. Sequences were obtained from PBMCs. The source is a woman aged 18 to 35 in good health and CMV-seronegative. Both conserved end residues are part of each CDR3. D genes are given only for firm matches. Size is omitted from some rows. Given values are once, few, many or a class for expanded clones.

abundance: -; v_gene: TRBV9; j_gene: TRBJ2-3; d_gene: TRBD2; CDR3aa: CASSAAGLAGGPLRDTQYF; CDR3nt: TGTGCCAGCAGCGCAGCGGGACTAGCGGGGGGACCGTTGCGAGATACGCAGTATTTT
abundance: -; v_gene: TRBV28; j_gene: TRBJ2-2; d_gene: -; CDR3aa: CASRDAGWNTGELFF; CDR3nt: TGTGCCAGCAGAGACGCCGGGTGGAACACCGGGGAGCTGTTTTTT
abundance: -; v_gene: TRBV28; j_gene: TRBJ2-7; d_gene: -; CDR3aa: CASRLDRWSEQYF; CDR3nt: TGTGCCAGCAGACTAGACAGGTGGTCTGAGCAGTACTTC
abundance: -; v_gene: TRBV6-4; j_gene: TRBJ1-5; d_gene: -; CDR3aa: CASSKEDSNQPQHF; CDR3nt: TGTGCCAGCAGTAAGGAGGATAGCAATCAGCCCCAGCATTTT
abundance: -; v_gene: TRBV6-5; j_gene: TRBJ1-1; d_gene: TRBD1; CDR3aa: CASSLKTGGTEAFF; CDR3nt: TGTGCCAGCAGTCTAAAGACAGGGGGGACTGAAGCTTTCTTT
abundance: -; v_gene: TRBV11-2; j_gene: TRBJ2-7; d_gene: -; CDR3aa: CASSLGDRTSSYEQYF; CDR3nt: TGTGCCAGCAGCTTGGGTGACAGGACTAGCTCCTACGAGCAGTACTTC
abundance: few; v_gene: TRBV5-6; j_gene: TRBJ1-1; d_gene: -; CDR3aa: CASSSTFNTEAFF; CDR3nt: TGTGCCAGCAGTTCGACTTTCAACACTGAAGCTTTCTTT
abundance: -; v_gene: TRBV12-5; j_gene: TRBJ1-1; d_gene: -; CDR3aa: CASGLGLMNTEAFF; CDR3nt: TGTGCTAGTGGTTTGGGACTTATGAACACTGAAGCTTTCTTT
abundance: -; v_gene: TRBV4-1; j_gene: TRBJ2-2; d_gene: -; CDR3aa: CASSQAHQVPGELFF; CDR3nt: TGCGCCAGCAGCCAAGCCCACCAGGTCCCCGGGGAGCTGTTTTTT
abundance: -; v_gene: TRBV6-1; j_gene: TRBJ2-2; d_gene: TRBD1; CDR3aa: CASRTGATGELFF; CDR3nt: TGTGCCAGCAGGACAGGGGCAACCGGGGAGCTGTTTTTT
abundance: -; v_gene: TRBV19; j_gene: TRBJ2-1; d_gene: TRBD1; CDR3aa: CASSAPGQGAKEQFF; CDR3nt: TGTGCCAGTAGTGCACCGGGACAGGGGGCGAAAGAGCAGTTCTTC
abundance: -; v_gene: TRBV7-8; j_gene: TRBJ1-6; d_gene: -; CDR3aa: CASSLEGANSPLHF; CDR3nt: TGTGCCAGCAGCTTAGAGGGAGCTAATTCACCCCTCCACTTT
abundance: -; v_gene: TRBV27; j_gene: TRBJ1-2; d_gene: -; CDR3aa: CASSNGGIYGYTF; CDR3nt: TGTGCCAGCAGCAACGGCGGGATCTATGGCTACACCTTC
abundance: -; v_gene: TRBV27; j_gene: TRBJ1-2; d_gene: -; CDR3aa: CASSLFPDSPYGYTF; CDR3nt: TGTGCCAGCAGTTTATTCCCCGACAGCCCCTATGGCTACACCTTC
abundance: -; v_gene: TRBV7-6; j_gene: TRBJ2-1; d_gene: -; CDR3aa: CASSAIYPHQGPFINEQFF; CDR3nt: TGTGCCAGCAGCGCAATCTACCCCCATCAGGGGCCCTTCATTAATGAGCAGTTCTTC
abundance: once; v_gene: TRBV6-1; j_gene: TRBJ2-5; d_gene: -; CDR3aa: CASSEEGRGWETQYF; CDR3nt: TGTGCCAGCAGTGAAGAGGGCAGAGGGTGGGAGACCCAGTACTTC
abundance: -; v_gene: TRBV27; j_gene: TRBJ1-5; d_gene: -; CDR3aa: CASSLRREVGQPQHF; CDR3nt: TGTGCCAGCAGTTTAAGGCGGGAGGTCGGTCAGCCCCAGCATTTT
abundance: -; v_gene: TRBV30; j_gene: TRBJ1-3; d_gene: -; CDR3aa: CAWRLYPAGNTIYF; CDR3nt: TGTGCCTGGAGACTGTACCCCGCTGGAAACACCATATATTTT
abundance: once; v_gene: TRBV5-1; j_gene: TRBJ2-3; d_gene: TRBD2; CDR3aa: CASSRTGGATDTQYF; CDR3nt: TGCGCCAGCAGCCGAACGGGGGGGGCAACAGATACGCAGTATTTT
abundance: -; v_gene: TRBV11-3; j_gene: TRBJ2-1; d_gene: -; CDR3aa: CASSRSGGYEQFF; CDR3nt: TGTGCCAGCAGTCGCTCCGGAGGATATGAGCAGTTCTTC
abundance: -; v_gene: TRBV11-1; j_gene: TRBJ1-1; d_gene: -; CDR3aa: CASSSSGGDNTEAFF; CDR3nt: TGTGCCAGCAGCTCCTCCGGTGGAGACAACACTGAAGCTTTCTTT
abundance: few; v_gene: TRBV5-1; j_gene: TRBJ2-5; d_gene: -; CDR3aa: CASSFPRLSVQETQYF; CDR3nt: TGCGCCAGCAGCTTCCCCCGATTGAGCGTCCAAGAGACCCAGTACTTC
abundance: -; v_gene: TRBV5-4; j_gene: TRBJ1-2; d_gene: -; CDR3aa: CASSPGQIGGAGYTF; CDR3nt: TGTGCCAGCAGCCCCGGACAGATTGGGGGCGCGGGCTACACCTTC
abundance: -; v_gene: TRBV5-6; j_gene: TRBJ1-5; d_gene: TRBD1; CDR3aa: CASSYGTGLNQPQHF; CDR3nt: TGTGCCAGCAGCTACGGGACAGGGCTCAATCAGCCCCAGCATTTT
abundance: -; v_gene: TRBV19; j_gene: TRBJ2-1; d_gene: TRBD2; CDR3aa: CASTSGTSASEQFF; CDR3nt: TGTGCCAGTACCTCGGGGACTAGTGCATCTGAGCAGTTCTTC
abundance: -; v_gene: TRBV2; j_gene: TRBJ2-1; d_gene: TRBD2; CDR3aa: CASSGPTSGGYYNEQFF; CDR3nt: TGTGCCAGCAGTGGACCAACTAGCGGGGGGTACTACAATGAGCAGTTCTTC
abundance: -; v_gene: TRBV25-1; j_gene: TRBJ2-6; d_gene: -; CDR3aa: CASSEEGSGANVLTF; CDR3nt: TGTGCCAGCAGTGAAGAGGGATCTGGGGCCAACGTCCTGACTTTC
abundance: -; v_gene: TRBV30; j_gene: TRBJ2-7; d_gene: -; CDR3aa: CAWNLDSYLREQYF; CDR3nt: TGTGCCTGGAATTTAGACAGCTACCTTCGCGAGCAGTACTTC
abundance: -; v_gene: TRBV29-1; j_gene: TRBJ2-5; d_gene: TRBD1; CDR3aa: CSVRRGQGWETQYF; CDR3nt: TGCAGCGTTCGCAGGGGACAGGGGTGGGAGACCCAGTACTTC
abundance: -; v_gene: TRBV27; j_gene: TRBJ2-3; d_gene: -; CDR3aa: CASSLADTQYF; CDR3nt: TGTGCCAGCAGTCTTGCAGATACGCAGTATTTT
abundance: -; v_gene: TRBV7-9; j_gene: TRBJ2-7; d_gene: TRBD2; CDR3aa: CASSYSGSYEQYF; CDR3nt: TGTGCCAGCAGTTATAGCGGGTCCTACGAGCAGTACTTC
abundance: -; v_gene: TRBV6-1; j_gene: TRBJ1-3; d_gene: -; CDR3aa: CASSPTGTGNTIYF; CDR3nt: TGTGCCAGCAGCCCAACAGGGACTGGAAACACCATATATTTT
abundance: -; v_gene: TRBV11-3; j_gene: TRBJ2-7; d_gene: TRBD2; CDR3aa: CASSTPSGGFSSYEQYF; CDR3nt: TGTGCCAGCAGCACCCCGAGCGGGGGATTCTCCTCCTACGAGCAGTACTTC
abundance: once; v_gene: TRBV14; j_gene: TRBJ1-1; d_gene: TRBD1; CDR3aa: CASSPPGGILNTEAFF; CDR3nt: TGTGCCAGCAGCCCACCAGGGGGAATCCTGAACACTGAAGCTTTCTTT
abundance: -; v_gene: TRBV28; j_gene: TRBJ1-2; d_gene: TRBD1; CDR3aa: CASTSTGTGLYGYTF; CDR3nt: TGTGCCAGCACCTCAACCGGGACAGGGTTATATGGCTACACCTTC
abundance: -; v_gene: TRBV6-1; j_gene: TRBJ1-1; d_gene: -; CDR3aa: CASRNSGGTEAFF; CDR3nt: TGTGCCAGCAGGAACTCGGGAGGAACTGAAGCTTTCTTT
abundance: -; v_gene: TRBV2; j_gene: TRBJ1-6; d_gene: -; CDR3aa: CASAAPQGPNSPLHF; CDR3nt: TGTGCCAGCGCTGCCCCCCAGGGTCCTAATTCACCCCTCCACTTT
abundance: -; v_gene: TRBV2; j_gene: TRBJ1-4; d_gene: -; CDR3aa: CASTSSGVGNEKLFF; CDR3nt: TGTGCCAGCACCAGCTCAGGGGTTGGTAATGAAAAACTGTTTTTT
abundance: -; v_gene: TRBV28; j_gene: TRBJ1-4; d_gene: -; CDR3aa: CASSSGSRNEKLFF; CDR3nt: TGTGCCAGCAGCTCCGGGTCCCGTAATGAAAAACTGTTTTTT
abundance: -; v_gene: TRBV5-6; j_gene: TRBJ2-7; d_gene: -; CDR3aa: CASSLTPLPSYEQYF; CDR3nt: TGTGCCAGCAGCTTGACTCCGCTACCCTCCTACGAGCAGTACTTC
abundance: -; v_gene: TRBV27; j_gene: TRBJ2-3; d_gene: TRBD2; CDR3aa: CASSPGGARDTQYF; CDR3nt: TGTGCCAGCAGTCCCGGGGGGGCAAGGGATACGCAGTATTTT